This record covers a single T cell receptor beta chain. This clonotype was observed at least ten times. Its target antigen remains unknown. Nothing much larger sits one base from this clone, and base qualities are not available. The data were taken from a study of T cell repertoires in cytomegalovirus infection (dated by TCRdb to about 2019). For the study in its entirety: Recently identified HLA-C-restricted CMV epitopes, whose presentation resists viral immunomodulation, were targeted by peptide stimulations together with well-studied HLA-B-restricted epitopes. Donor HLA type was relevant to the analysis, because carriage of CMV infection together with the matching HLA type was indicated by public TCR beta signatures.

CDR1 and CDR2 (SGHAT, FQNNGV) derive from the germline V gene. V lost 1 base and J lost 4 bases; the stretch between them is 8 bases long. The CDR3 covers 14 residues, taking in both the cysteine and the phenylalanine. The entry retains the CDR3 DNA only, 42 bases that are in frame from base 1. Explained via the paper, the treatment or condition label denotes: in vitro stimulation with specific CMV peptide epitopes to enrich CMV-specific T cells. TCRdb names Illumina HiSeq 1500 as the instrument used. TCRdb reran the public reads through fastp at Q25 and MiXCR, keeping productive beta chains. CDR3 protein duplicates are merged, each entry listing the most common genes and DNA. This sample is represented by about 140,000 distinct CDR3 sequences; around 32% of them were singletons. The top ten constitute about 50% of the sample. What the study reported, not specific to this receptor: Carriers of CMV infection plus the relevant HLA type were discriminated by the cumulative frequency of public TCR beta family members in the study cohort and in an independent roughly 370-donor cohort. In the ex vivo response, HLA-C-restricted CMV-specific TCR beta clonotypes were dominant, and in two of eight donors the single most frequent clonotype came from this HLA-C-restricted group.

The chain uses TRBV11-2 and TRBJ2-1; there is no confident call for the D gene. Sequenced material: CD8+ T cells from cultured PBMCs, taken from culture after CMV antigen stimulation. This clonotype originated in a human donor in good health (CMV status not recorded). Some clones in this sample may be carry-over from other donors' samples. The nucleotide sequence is TGTGCCAGCAGCTTAGTCCCGGATTACAATGAGCAGTTCTTC. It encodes CASSLVPDYNEQFF.